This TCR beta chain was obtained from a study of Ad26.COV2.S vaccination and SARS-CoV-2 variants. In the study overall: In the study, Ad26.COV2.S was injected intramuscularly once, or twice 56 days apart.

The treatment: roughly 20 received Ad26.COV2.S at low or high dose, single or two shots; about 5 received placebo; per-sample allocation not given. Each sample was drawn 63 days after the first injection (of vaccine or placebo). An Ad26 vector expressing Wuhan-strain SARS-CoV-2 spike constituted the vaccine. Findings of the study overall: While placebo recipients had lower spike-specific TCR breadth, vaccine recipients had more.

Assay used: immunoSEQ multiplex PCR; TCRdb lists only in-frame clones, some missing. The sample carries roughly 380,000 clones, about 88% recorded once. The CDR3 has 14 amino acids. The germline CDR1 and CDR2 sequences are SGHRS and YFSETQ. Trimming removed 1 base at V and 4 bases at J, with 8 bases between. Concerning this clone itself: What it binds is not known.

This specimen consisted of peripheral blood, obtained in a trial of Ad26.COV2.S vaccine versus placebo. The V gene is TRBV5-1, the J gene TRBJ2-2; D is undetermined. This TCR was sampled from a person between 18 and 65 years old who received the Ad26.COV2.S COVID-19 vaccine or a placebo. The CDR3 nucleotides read TGCGCCAGCAGCTTGACAGTAGGCACCGGGGAGCTGTTTTTT. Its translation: CASSLTVGTGELFF.